The clone carrying this T cell receptor beta chain occurred many times. This record belongs to a study of breast tumors, draining lymph nodes, adjacent tissues. Samples came from axillary lymph nodes draining the breast cancer. TCRdb re-called the multiplex PCR reads with MiXCR, one entry per CDR3 protein. The profile covers tens of thousands of distinct CDR3 sequences, with 25% to 35% appearing a single time and 8% to 9% taken by the ten largest. The TCR was taken from a female donor with breast cancer. Some clones in this sample may be carry-over from other donors' samples. Source material: axillary lymph node tissue.

In DNA, the CDR3 is TGTGCCAGCAGCCCACGGGTGGTTTGGACGGGAGTCCTCACCGGGGAGCTGTTTTTT. Protein product: CASSPRVVWTGVLTGELFF. This chain links TRBV6-2 or TRBV6-3 with TRBJ2-2; weak D call: TRBD2 (6 bases). V was shortened by 6 bases and J by 4 bases, with 27 bases between the two germline ends. The CDR3 sequence is 19 residues long. The V gene's germline CDR1 is MNHEY and CDR2 SVGEGT.